This T cell receptor (beta chain) was sequenced in a study of liver allograft versus peripheral blood T cells. Whole-study context: Intrahepatic T cell receptor repertoires from transplanted livers were compared against repertoires in recipients' peripheral blood.

TCRdb analysed the reads with MiXCR anew, one entry per CDR3 protein. The sample holds about 12,000 distinct CDR3 sequences, approximately 30% seen once. This clonotype came up a few times. A read error may account for a junction end that differs from germline. The origin of this receptor is a human patient who had a liver transplant. The graft donor may have given rise to some T cells.

The CDR3 DNA reads TGTGCCAGCACTGAAGCGTGGACAGAAGGACAGCCCCAGCATTTT. Its translation is CASTEAWTEGQPQHF. The genes are TRBV6-1 and TRBJ1-5; tentatively, D is TRBD1 (6 bases). This CDR3 region has 15 residues. Germline V lookup: CDR1 MNHNS, CDR2 SASEGT.